Listed below are T cell receptor beta chains from one sample, sequenced in a study of blood T cell repertoires in COVID-19. TCRdb's table, derived via immunoSEQ multiplex PCR, lists solely in-frame clones and lacks some. The sample holds under 150,000 clones, around three quarters seen once. The sequenced sample consisted of peripheral blood. Source of these receptors: a woman of 80 years or more with acute or convalescent COVID-19. The CDR3 runs from the conserved cysteine through the conserved F or W. Fields, in order: D gene, J gene, clone size, V gene, CDR3 DNA, CDR3 protein. The D gene is left open where the match is weak. Size values are once, few and many counts, or a class for expanded clones, and some rows have none.

d_call: -
j_call: TRBJ2-1
clone_size: -
v_call: TRBV13
cdr3_nt: TGTGCCAGCAGCCAGCCGTTTACTAGCTATGAGCAGTTCTTC
cdr3_aa: CASSQPFTSYEQFF

d_call: -
j_call: TRBJ1-5
clone_size: -
v_call: TRBV10-3
cdr3_nt: TGTGCCATCAGCCCAGAATCTAGCAATCAGCCCCAGCATTTT
cdr3_aa: CAISPESSNQPQHF

d_call: TRBD1
j_call: TRBJ1-4
clone_size: -
v_call: TRBV7-6
cdr3_nt: TGTGCCAGCAGCTTGGGACAGGCTCCAACTAATGAAAAACTGTTTTTT
cdr3_aa: CASSLGQAPTNEKLFF

d_call: -
j_call: TRBJ2-1
clone_size: -
v_call: TRBV4-1
cdr3_nt: TGCGCCAGCAGCCAAGGTTCGGGTACGACGTACAATGAGCAGTTCTTC
cdr3_aa: CASSQGSGTTYNEQFF

d_call: -
j_call: TRBJ1-2
clone_size: -
v_call: TRBV19
cdr3_nt: TGTGCCAGTAGTAGCAGGGTATATGGCTACACCTTC
cdr3_aa: CASSSRVYGYTF

d_call: -
j_call: TRBJ1-1
clone_size: -
v_call: TRBV9
cdr3_nt: TGTGCCAGCAGCCCAGGGCACCAGATTAACACTGAAGCTTTCTTT
cdr3_aa: CASSPGHQINTEAFF

d_call: -
j_call: TRBJ1-2
clone_size: -
v_call: TRBV3-1/TRBV3-2
cdr3_nt: TGTGCCAGCAGCCCAGCGTCGACTTATGGCTACACCTTC
cdr3_aa: CASSPASTYGYTF

d_call: -
j_call: TRBJ1-3
clone_size: -
v_call: TRBV9
cdr3_nt: TGTGCCAGCAGCGCTGGACAGCTCGGAAACACCATATATTTT
cdr3_aa: CASSAGQLGNTIYF

d_call: -
j_call: TRBJ1-2
clone_size: few
v_call: TRBV11-2
cdr3_nt: TGTGCCAGCAGCGACACTAACTATGGCTACACCTTC
cdr3_aa: CASSDTNYGYTF

d_call: -
j_call: TRBJ2-3
clone_size: -
v_call: TRBV5-1
cdr3_nt: TGCGCCAGCATGGTAGATGGTGAAGATACGCAGTATTTT
cdr3_aa: CASMVDGEDTQYF

d_call: TRBD2
j_call: TRBJ2-3
clone_size: -
v_call: TRBV27
cdr3_nt: TGTGCCAGCAGTTTATCGGGACTAGGACGAGATACGCAGTATTTT
cdr3_aa: CASSLSGLGRDTQYF